These 20 T cell receptor beta chains originate from one sample sequenced in a study of shared clonotypes between healthy human individuals. Assay used: immunoSEQ multiplex PCR; TCRdb lists only in-frame clones, some missing. The sample includes some 2,000,000 clones, 90% to 95% of them seen just once. The source material was naive CD4+ T cells sorted from blood. Subset of the sample: CD45RA+ positively selected. These receptors were obtained from a man aged 18 to 29 in good health.

On this clone itself: Additional DNA sequences in this sample encode the identical CDR3. This chain links TRBV5-6 with TRBJ2-5, with no clear D. The CDR3 totals 11 residues. Trimming shortened V by 3 bases and J by 4 bases, and 4 bases separated the two germline ends. Looked up from germline, CDR1 is SGHDT and CDR2 is YYEEEE. The CDR3 spells CASSWGETQYF. The CDR3 DNA is TGTGCCAGCAGCTGGGGAGAGACCCAGTACTTC.

The chain links TRBV6-6 to TRBJ1-5, with 7 positions matching TRBD1. The CDR3 runs to 15 residues. The junction had 5 bases not matched to a gene; V was cut back by 6 bases and J by 0 bases. The germline gives CDR1 MNHNY, CDR2 SVGAGI (reference sequence). The CDR3 sequence: CASREQGDSNQPQHF. The CDR3 DNA sequence: TGTGCCAGCAGAGAGCAGGGGGATAGCAATCAGCCCCAGCATTTT.

The V and J genes are TRBV15 and TRBJ1-6, with TRBD1 identical over 8 bases. V dropped 3 bases and J dropped 7; count of bases not matched to a gene: 8. The CDR3 contains 16 residues. The germline gives CDR1 LNHNV, CDR2 YYDKDF (reference sequence). The CDR3 bases are TGTGCCACCAGCAGTGCGGGGGACAGGATCAATTCACCCCTCCACTTT. Its translation is CATSSAGDRINSPLHF.

The rearrangement uses TRBV30 and TRBJ2-5; 10 nucleotides agree with TRBD2. The V gene's germline CDR1 is GTSNPN and CDR2 SVGIG (reference sequence). The CDR3 loop spans 15 amino acids. With 5 bases clipped from V and 4 bases from J, the junction kept 10 bases outside the gene matches. CDR3 in DNA: TGTGCCTGGGGGGGACTAGCGCCAGGAGGAGAGACCCAGTACTTC. Its translation is CAWGGLAPGGETQYF.

This clone has just one count. CDR3 bases: TGTGCCAGCAGCTTGGGTGGTCCCTATGGCTACACCTTC. Translation: CASSLGGPYGYTF. This chain joins TRBV5-8 and TRBJ1-2; D uncertain. CDR1 and CDR2 from the germline V gene are SGHTS and YDEGEE. V was trimmed by 0 bases and J by 4 bases, leaving 7 bases between them. This CDR3 is built from 13 residues.

This clone was picked up one time. The chain is built from TRBV7-9 and TRBJ1-6, with TRBD1 matching over 8 bases. Unmatched junction bases numbered 5, after V lost 1 base and J lost 9 bases. CDR3 length: 15 amino acids. Germline V CDR1 and CDR2: SEHNR, FQNEAQ (reference sequence). Here the CDR3 DNA reads TGTGCCAGCAGCTTAGGACAGGGGATTAGTTCACCCCTCCACTTT. This codes for CASSLGQGISSPLHF.

The CDR3 reads CAISTPEGNTIYF. The CDR3, as DNA: TGTGCCATCAGCACCCCGGAGGGAAACACCATATATTTT. V and J are TRBV10-3 and TRBJ1-3; D not certain. The V gene lost 6 bases and the J gene lost 4 bases, with 10 bases spanning the gap. CDR3 size: 13 residues. Germline V lookup: CDR1 ENHRY, CDR2 SYGVKD.

This clone was counted once. This rearrangement joins TRBV27 to TRBJ1-5, with TRBD1 identical over 7 bases. After removal of 5 bases from V and 5 bases from J, the junction contained 15 bases not matched to a gene. Germline CDR1 reads MNHEY; CDR2 reads SMNVEV (reference sequence). The CDR3 consists of 17 residues. CDR3 amino acids: CASSPNPRTGVDQPQHF. The CDR3 DNA reads as TGTGCCAGCAGTCCCAATCCGCGGACAGGTGTTGATCAGCCCCAGCATTTT.

The chain combines TRBV5-1 with TRBJ1-6; a weak D match, TRBD1 (6 bases). This CDR3 contains 15 residues. In germline, CDR1 is SGHRS, CDR2 YFSETQ. The V gene lost 0 bases and the J gene lost 5 bases, with 9 bases spanning the gap. CDR3 bases: TGCGCCAGCAGCTTGGATCAGGGGCATAATTCACCCCTCCACTTT. Encoded protein: CASSLDQGHNSPLHF.

The chain recombines TRBV7-2 with TRBJ1-1; D is unclear. CDR3 length: 13 amino acids. Trimming removed 5 bases at V and 8 bases at J, with 15 bases between. Germline V gives CDR1 SGHTA, CDR2 FQGNSA. The CDR3 sequence is CASSRMTIQEAFF. Written as DNA, the CDR3 is TGTGCCAGCAGCAGAATGACGATTCAAGAAGCTTTCTTT.

The chain combines TRBV28 with TRBJ1-5; possibly TRBD1 for D (5 bases). The germline V gene has CDR1 MDHEN and CDR2 SYDVKM. This CDR3 has 14 residues. Trimming left V 7 bases short and J 8 bases short, with 18 bases between. The CDR3 DNA is TGTGCCAGCACTAATCGGGGACCAGGAGAGCCCCAGCATTTT. Translated: CASTNRGPGEPQHF.

The chain joins TRBV7-9 to TRBJ1-2, with D hard to call. V dropped 1 base and J dropped 4 bases, with 7 bases sitting between them. Germline CDR1 is SEHNR and CDR2 is FQNEAQ (reference sequence). The CDR3 is 13 amino acids. This CDR3 reads CASSLDSFYGYTF. The CDR3 region has the DNA TGTGCCAGCAGCTTAGACAGCTTCTATGGCTACACCTTC.

This clone was detected once. The chain recombines TRBV9 with TRBJ2-6; D unclear. This CDR3 spans 17 amino acids. V lost 0 bases and J lost 1, with 11 bases in between. CDR1 SGDLS and CDR2 YYNGEE come from the germline V gene. As DNA, the CDR3 is TGTGCCAGCAGCGTAGACTCCCTACCGTCTGGGGCCAACGTCCTGACTTTC. Translated: CASSVDSLPSGANVLTF.

The genes are TRBV30 and TRBJ2-3, with 9 bases identical to TRBD2. V was pared by 0 bases and J by 8 bases, with 12 bases of the junction left unmatched. The CDR3 length is 16 residues. Germline loops: CDR1 GTSNPN, CDR2 SVGIG (reference sequence). The CDR3 region is CAWSVLDSGSKGTQYF. The DNA of the CDR3 is TGTGCCTGGAGTGTACTAGATAGCGGGAGTAAGGGTACGCAGTATTTT.

CDR3 nucleotide sequence: TGTGCCAGCAGCTTATCGAACCGGGGGCACTACGAGCAGTACTTC. Encoded protein: CASSLSNRGHYEQYF. The chain carries TRBV7-9 and TRBJ2-7; D possibly matches TRBD1 or TRBD2 (6 bases each). CDR1 and CDR2 (germline): SEHNR, FQNEAQ (reference sequence). V gave up 2 bases and J gave up 3 bases, with 14 bases separating them. The CDR3 loop spans 15 amino acids.

The chain couples TRBV7-9 to TRBJ2-1; TRBD2 agrees at 7 bases. There are 15 residues in the CDR3. CDR1 and CDR2 (germline): SEHNR, FQNEAQ (reference sequence). J was trimmed by 6 bases and V by 0 bases; bases with no gene match: 5. Here the CDR3 reads CASSLAGGPGNEQFF. The CDR3 DNA follows: TGTGCCAGCAGCTTAGCGGGAGGGCCCGGCAATGAGCAGTTCTTC. Drawing the rest from reference TRBV7-9 and TRBJ2-1, the complete variable domain is DTGVSQNPRHKITKRGQNVTFRCDPISEHNRLYWYRQTLGQGPEFLTYFQNEAQLEKSRLLSDRFSAERPKGSFSTLEIQRTEQGDSAMYLCASSLAGGPGNEQFFGPGTRLTVL.

As concerns this clone: Other DNA sequences in the same sample also yield this CDR3. The chain links TRBV18 to TRBJ1-4; D gene uncertain. Germline CDR1 and CDR2: KGHSH and LQKENI. The CDR3 length is 14 residues. The V end lost 1 base, the J end lost 7 bases, and 10 bases lay between the germline ends. The chain's CDR3 is CASSPQGAGEKLFF. The CDR3 DNA sequence: TGTGCCAGCTCACCACAGGGTGCAGGTGAAAAACTGTTTTTT. Variable domain in full (rest from reference TRBV18 and TRBJ1-4): NAGVMQNPRHLVRRRGQEARLRCSPMKGHSHVYWYRQLPEEGLKFMVYLQKENIIDESGMPKERFSAEFPKEGPSILRIQQVVRGDSAAYFCASSPQGAGEKLFFGSGTQLSVL.

The J gene is TRBJ2-5, the V gene TRBV7-2; 7 bases are shared with TRBD1. The CDR3 loop spans 16 amino acids. The germline V gene encodes CDR1 SGHTA and CDR2 FQGNSA. V gave up 1 base and J gave up 0 bases; unmatched junction bases: 5. This CDR3 is CASSLGQGLYQETQYF. CDR3 DNA: TGTGCCAGCAGCTTAGGACAGGGCCTGTACCAAGAGACCCAGTACTTC.

V and J are TRBV18 and TRBJ2-7, with D perhaps TRBD2 (6 bases). V was clipped by 6 bases and J by 0 bases, with 15 bases between them. Looked up from germline, CDR1 is KGHSH and CDR2 is LQKENI. The CDR3 runs to 15 residues. The CDR3 sequence: CASSPAGTGSYEQYF. Written as DNA, the CDR3 is TGTGCCAGCTCGCCAGCCGGGACTGGCTCCTACGAGCAGTACTTC.

The chain recombines TRBV6-5 with TRBJ1-2; no clear D gene. Trimming removed 7 bases from V and 5 bases from J, with 11 bases in between. The CDR3 runs to 12 residues. CDR1 MNHEY and CDR2 SVGAGI come from the germline V gene. CDR3: CASTTAGYGYTF. CDR3 bases: TGTGCCAGCACCACAGCCGGATATGGCTACACCTTC.